A single T cell receptor (beta chain) is shown here with its context. The antigen it recognizes is unknown. Per-nucleotide qualities are absent, and no much larger clonotype sits a single base away. For deep sequencing, PBMC libraries mostly used around 500 ng of input genomic DNA, with six replicates for each sample. TCRbeta libraries were prepared with the immunoSEQ hsTCRbeta kit according to the manufacturer's instructions. An Illumina NovaSeq 6000 S4 flow cell was used to sequence the final libraries, which had first been combined to 3 nM. In the original analysis: The immunoSEQ Analyzer was used for raw data preprocessing and quality control. The analysis was restricted to productive rearrangements, with each unique CDR3 amino acid sequence defining a clonotype. Repertoire clonality was estimated as the Gini-Simpson index, which was calculated using the R package tcR. Gini indices were compared with Student's t test, and associations with tumor size change were assessed by Pearson correlation. The immuneACCESS repertoire file appears here via TCRdb, limited to in-frame rearrangements. These files lack a portion of the clones; in checked studies, under half of the deficit traces to unresolved V genes, and the cause of the others is not known. V, J and clone size are those of that table, while D and trimming were read from the DNA. This sample gives tens of thousands of clones in total; 83% of them show up just once. 3% to 4% of the sample lies in the top ten.

The sample belongs to a study of neoadjuvant anti-PD-1 for oral cavity cancer (dated by TCRdb to 2020 to 2023). For context, the study as a whole: Before undergoing curative-intent surgical resection, most patients got three to four biweekly nivolumab doses at 3 mg/kg. For patients who did not progress, a fourth nivolumab dose was given around day 43, followed by definitive surgical resection on days 50-56. Patients with complete response, partial response or stable disease by RECIST 1.1 were defined as responders, whereas patients with progression were defined as non-responders. A roughly 32% response rate was observed in the parent correlative cohort, in which more than 9 patients were included. Summary of the overall study and its limitations: Higher pretreatment blood Treg/Th17 ratios correlated with higher pretreatment blood TCRbeta clonality and lower post-treatment tumor TCRbeta clonality. After neoadjuvant nivolumab, T cell clonality (Gini index) in PBMCs was significantly higher in non-responders than in responders. The TCR analyses had only a few patients in each response group, and the authors called for validation in larger cohorts.

Sequences MNHNS (CDR1) and SASEGT (CDR2) are obtained from the germline V gene. V is shortened by 6 bases, J by 2 bases, and the region joining them spans 15 bases. Taken from cysteine to phenylalanine, the CDR3 has 15 residues. Only the CDR3 DNA stays, 45 bases, in frame from base 1. The time point label of this sample denotes: before neoadjuvant nivolumab. None of the patients had received prior systemic or radiation treatment, and all were newly diagnosed with stage II-IVA oral cavity squamous cell carcinoma. Everyone in the cohort had locally advanced, HPV-negative oral cavity squamous cell carcinoma. Peripheral blood mononuclear cells were analyzed directly, without maintenance or expansion in culture. Samples were obtained from a longitudinal correlative study of a single-arm phase II trial of neoadjuvant nivolumab in oral cavity squamous cell carcinoma. Subject-matched pre- and post-treatment PBMCs and tumors from three responders and three non-responders underwent genomic DNA-based TCRbeta sequencing. Peripheral blood mononuclear cells were collected before nivolumab treatment and again after treatment, at the time of surgery. The Maxwell RSC DNA from Cells kit was used to isolate genomic DNA from PBMCs.

The specimen was PBMCs, collected before nivolumab (anti-PD-1) treatment. The origin of this receptor is a person aged 35-80 years with oral cavity squamous cell carcinoma. Rearrangement joined TRBV6-1 to TRBJ2-3, and the D gene may be TRBD1, 6 bases matching. The CDR3 region reads CASRTGWWFTDTQYF. The nucleotide sequence reads as follows: TGTGCCAGCAGGACAGGCTGGTGGTTCACAGATACGCAGTATTTT.